Shown below are 10 T cell receptor beta chains from a single sample sequenced in a study of blood T cell repertoires in COVID-19. Libraries were prepared by immunoSEQ multiplex PCR; TCRdb keeps only in-frame clonotypes and omits some of them. The data contain fewer than 650,000 clones, roughly 91% of them singletons. Sequencing input: peripheral blood. All receptors derive from a woman aged 45-65 years with COVID-19, enrolled during active disease.

V usage is TRBV9 and J usage is TRBJ2-7; 10 bases line up with TRBD2. The CDR3 has 16 residues. The germline gives CDR1 SGDLS, CDR2 YYNGEE. V shed 0 bases and J 1 base; nucleotides not matched to a gene: 4. The CDR3 DNA is TGTGCCAGCAGCGTAGATCGGACTAGCGGTTCCTACGAGCAGTACTTC. Its translation: CASSVDRTSGSYEQYF.

This clone was observed once. This rearrangement joins TRBV6-5 to TRBJ1-2; 8 positions match TRBD1. The V and J ends lost 6 bases and 6 bases, in that order; junction bases with no gene match: 6. Germline V gives CDR1 MNHEY, CDR2 SVGAGI. The CDR3 sequence is 13 residues long. DNA for the CDR3: TGTGCCAGCAGCCTGACAGGGGTTAATGGCTACACCTTC. Its translation is CASSLTGVNGYTF.

This chain uses TRBV6-5 with TRBJ1-4; 9 positions agree with TRBD1. V gave up 0 bases and J gave up 7 bases; unmatched junction bases: 3. The CDR3 runs 15 residues. Germline-derived CDR1 and CDR2 are MNHEY and SVGAGI. CDR3 amino acids: CASSYSRQGGEKLFF. The CDR3 DNA reads as TGTGCCAGCAGTTACTCCAGACAGGGGGGTGAAAAACTGTTTTTT.

The chain combines TRBV6-5 with TRBJ1-1, with 8 bases matching TRBD1. Germline values: CDR1 MNHEY, CDR2 SVGAGI. Unmatched junction bases numbered 4, after V lost 6 bases and J lost 4 bases. CDR3 size: 13 residues. CDR3 nucleotides: TGTGCCAGCAGCGGACAGGGTCTCACTGAAGCTTTCTTT. Translation gives CASSGQGLTEAFF.

The chain is built from TRBV6-6 and TRBJ2-5, with TRBD2 matching 7 bases. Losses at the gene ends were 0 bases for V and 7 bases for J; bases not matched to a gene: 2. The CDR3 is 13 amino acids. Looked up from germline, CDR1 is MNHNY and CDR2 is SVGAGI (reference sequence). The CDR3 sequence: CASSYSGGGTQYF. In DNA, the CDR3 is TGTGCCAGCAGTTACTCTGGGGGGGGGACCCAGTACTTC.

The DNA of the CDR3 is TGTGCCATCCCGACTAGCGGGGGGTCAACGAACACCGGGGAGCTGTTTTTT. It yields the protein CAIPTSGGSTNTGELFF. This rearrangement joins TRBV5-4 to TRBJ2-2; 13 nucleotides line up with TRBD2. After removal of 9 bases from V and 0 bases from J, the junction contained 8 bases not matched to a gene. CDR3 length equals 17 residues. CDR1 is SGHNT, CDR2 YYREEE, per germline (reference sequence).

This chain joins TRBV15 and TRBJ1-5; 8 bases match TRBD1. This CDR3 has 18 residues. Germline CDR1 is LNHNV and CDR2 is YYDKDF (reference sequence). V shed 0 bases, J shed 3 bases, and the junction held 10 bases outside the gene matches. The CDR3 protein is CATSRERPGQGHNQPQHF. The CDR3 coding sequence is TGTGCCACCAGCAGAGAGCGCCCTGGACAGGGTCACAATCAGCCCCAGCATTTT.

The chain is built from TRBV6-5 and TRBJ2-5, with TRBD1 matching over 7 bases. The junction had 9 bases not matched to a gene; V was cut back by 6 bases and J by 5 bases. Germline V gene lookup returns CDR1 MNHEY and CDR2 SVGAGI. The length of the CDR3 is 14 residues. The CDR3 loop reads CASRLGQLGETQYF. The CDR3 nucleotides read TGTGCCAGCAGGCTGGGACAGCTTGGTGAGACCCAGTACTTC.

The chain is built from TRBV7-8 and TRBJ2-1; D ambiguous. Trimming pared 5 bases from V and 7 bases from J, leaving 9 bases between. Germline V gene data show CDR1 as SGHVS and CDR2 as FQNEAQ. The CDR3 consists of 12 residues. CDR3 nucleotide sequence: TGTGCCAGCAGCCCCCTCCGGAATGAGCAGTTCTTC. As protein: CASSPLRNEQFF.

The genes are TRBV28 and TRBJ1-1; TRBD1 is a possible D gene (6 bases). CDR1 is MDHEN and CDR2 is SYDVKM in the germline V gene. This CDR3 has 15 amino acids. V was trimmed by 7 bases and J by 4 bases, leaving 19 bases between them. CDR3: CASTISGGGGTEAFF. The CDR3 DNA sequence: TGTGCCAGCACCATCTCGGGCGGGGGCGGCACTGAAGCTTTCTTT.